The 10 T cell receptor beta chains below come from one sample, sequenced in a study of regulatory T cells in long-lasting Graves disease. Sequencing libraries for TCR beta were prepared with iRepertoire HTBI primers and Arm-PCR of CDR3 regions. TCRdb used MiXCR to reprocess the multiplex PCR reads, holding one entry per CDR3 protein. The table records over 450,000 distinct CDR3 sequences, 20% to 25% of them present only once. Specified time point: persistent/refractory GD, antithyroid drugs over 5 years with positive TRAb. The TCR library was prepared using RNA isolated from PBMCs. Sample: peripheral blood mononuclear cells (PBMCs), taken when the disease was refractory, from a patient treated with antithyroid drugs. Receptor source: a female donor with Graves disease.

The chain links TRBV6-1 to TRBJ2-7; 14 nucleotides align to TRBD2. This CDR3 region has 18 residues. CDR1 is MNHNS and CDR2 is SASEGT in the germline V gene. V lost 6 bases to trimming and J lost 2 bases; unmatched junction nucleotides: 12. The CDR3, as DNA: TGTGCCAGCAGCTTCCGTACCGGGACTAGCGGGGGTACCTACGAGCAGTACTTC. Amino acids: CASSFRTGTSGGTYEQYF.

This clonotype was counted ten times or more. The chain combines TRBV11-2 with TRBJ1-5, with D unclear. The germline V gene has CDR1 SGHAT and CDR2 FQNNGV. Trimming removed 5 bases from V and 4 bases from J, with 15 bases in between. The CDR3 has 15 residues. The CDR3 sequence is CASSPGIALNQPQHF. The CDR3 DNA follows: TGTGCCAGCAGCCCGGGTATCGCTTTAAATCAGCCCCAGCATTTT.

This clonotype was observed a few times. The J gene is TRBJ1-5, the V gene TRBV7-2; D is uncertain. Deletions cut 5 bases from V and 0 bases from J, with 11 bases between. There are 15 residues in the CDR3. CDR1 and CDR2 (germline): SGHTA, FQGNSA. In nucleotides, the CDR3 is TGTGCCAGCAGCCGGTTAGGGTATAGCAATCAGCCCCAGCATTTT. Translating gives CASSRLGYSNQPQHF.

In regard to this clonotype: Possible read error: a much larger clone is one base away. The chain carries TRBV7-9 and TRBJ2-2; TRBD1 agrees at 9 bases. Looked up from germline, CDR1 is SEHNR and CDR2 is FQNEAQ (reference sequence). Trimming at V came to 1 base and at J to 4 bases, leaving 1 base not matched to a gene. The CDR3 contains 15 residues. CDR3 coding DNA: TGTGCCAGCAGCTTAGACAGGGGGCGCACCGGGGAGCTGTTTTTT. Protein sequence: CASSLDRGRTGELFF.

The chain combines TRBV19 with TRBJ2-2, with 7 bases that match TRBD1. V dropped 8 bases and J dropped 4; count of bases not matched to a gene: 7. CDR1 and CDR2 (germline): LNHDA, SQIVND (reference sequence). This CDR3 contains 14 residues. DNA for the CDR3: TGTGCCAGTTCAAGGACAGGTCGCACCGGGGAGCTGTTTTTT. Its protein is CASSRTGRTGELFF. Filled out from reference TRBV19 and TRBJ2-2, the complete variable domain reads DGGITQSPKYLFRKEGQNVTLSCEQNLNHDAMYWYRQDPGQGLRLIYYSQIVNDFQKGDIAEGYSVSREKKESFPLTVTSAQKNPTAFYLCASSRTGRTGELFFGEGSRLTVL.

The chain couples TRBV14 to TRBJ2-5; a weak D match, TRBD2 (5 bases). Trimming stripped 4 bases from V and 5 bases from J, with 17 bases between. Germline V CDR1 and CDR2: SGHDN, FVKESK. The CDR3 loop spans 15 amino acids. The CDR3 coding sequence is TGTGCCAGCAGCCCGAGGACTTATGGTGGGGAGACCCAGTACTTC. This sequence encodes CASSPRTYGGETQYF.

At least ten counts were recorded for this clonotype. The chain recombines TRBV6-5 with TRBJ1-2, with TRBD1 matching over 9 bases. Germline V CDR1 and CDR2: MNHEY, SVGAGI. This CDR3 is built from 15 residues. With V trimmed by 2 bases and J by 7 bases, 8 bases remained unmatched. The CDR3 is CASSYEGTGWSGYTF. DNA of the CDR3: TGTGCCAGCAGTTACGAGGGGACAGGGTGGAGTGGCTACACCTTC.

Many counts were recorded for this clonotype. This chain joins TRBV27 and TRBJ1-1; TRBD1 might be the D (6 bases). Between the trimmed V and J ends, which lost 7 bases and 3 bases, there was a span of 12 bases. CDR1 is MNHEY and CDR2 is SMNVEV in the germline V gene (reference sequence). CDR3 length equals 13 residues. The CDR3 loop reads CASTRGGHTEAFF. The CDR3 DNA reads TGTGCCAGCACCCGAGGGGGGCACACTGAAGCTTTCTTT.

This clonotype has a count of ten or more. CDR3 in amino acids: CASSAGAYQETQYF. CDR3 coding DNA: TGTGCCAGCAGTGCAGGGGCGTACCAAGAGACCCAGTACTTC. This chain joins TRBV2 and TRBJ2-5, with D perhaps TRBD1 (6 bases). Germline lookup yields CDR1 SNHLY and CDR2 FYNNEI. This CDR3 spans 14 amino acids. The V end lost 4 bases, the J end lost 0 bases, and 9 bases lay between the germline ends.

This clonotype was observed many times. This chain uses TRBV29-1 with TRBJ2-7; D may correspond to TRBD1 or TRBD2 (5 bases each). CDR1 is SQVTM, CDR2 ANQGSEA, per germline. Trimming cost V 5 bases and J 0 bases, with 11 bases left between them. This CDR3 has 13 amino acids. CDR3 amino acids: CSVLRDGSYEQYF. The CDR3 DNA reads TGCAGCGTTTTAAGGGACGGCTCCTACGAGCAGTACTTC.